Listed here are 4 T cell receptor beta chains from one sample, sequenced in a study of T cells after yellow fever vaccination. TCRdb re-analysed the 5' RACE reads in MiXCR, keeping a single row per CDR3 protein. The sample has about 300,000 distinct CDR3 sequences; approximately 8% are singletons. The input for sequencing was CD4+ T cells sorted from PBMCs, taken 5 days after the yellow fever booster vaccination. These TCRs come from a young man who received the YFV17D yellow fever vaccine.

This chain uses TRBV20-1 with TRBJ2-2; D gene unclear. CDR1 and CDR2 (germline): DFQATT, SNEGSKA (reference sequence). The CDR3 contains 13 residues. The V end was cut by 6 bases, the J end by 4 bases, with 12 bases between. The CDR3 reads CSASRTVTGELFF. The CDR3 DNA reads TGCAGTGCCAGTAGGACCGTCACCGGGGAGCTGTTTTTT.

This clonotype has just a few counts. This chain joins TRBV7-2 and TRBJ2-1, with no clear D. The germline V gene encodes CDR1 SGHTA and CDR2 FQGNSA. This CDR3 is 14 amino acids long. V lost 2 bases and J 5 bases, leaving 10 bases between the germline ends. The CDR3 spells CASSLFGANNEQFF. In DNA form, the CDR3 reads TGTGCCAGCAGCTTATTCGGAGCTAACAATGAGCAGTTCTTC.

The rearrangement uses TRBV6-1 and TRBJ2-7; 7 bases are a match to TRBD1. This CDR3 contains 15 residues. Losses at the gene ends were 4 bases for V and 4 bases for J; bases not matched to a gene: 10. Germline assignment: CDR1 MNHNS and CDR2 SASEGT. The CDR3 protein is CASSARGRGSYEQYF. Written as DNA, the CDR3 is TGTGCCAGCAGTGCTCGGGGCAGGGGGAGTTACGAGCAGTACTTC.

The gene calls are TRBV27 and TRBJ1-5, with D unclear. This CDR3 has 15 residues. V was trimmed by 5 bases and J by 5 bases, leaving 16 bases between them. Germline loops: CDR1 MNHEY, CDR2 SMNVEV (reference sequence). The CDR3: CASSPSRPRDQPQHF. The CDR3, as DNA: TGTGCCAGCAGTCCATCCCGTCCGCGGGATCAGCCCCAGCATTTT.